A selection of T cell receptor beta chains follows, all from one sample in a study of blood T cell repertoires in COVID-19. The repertoire was sequenced with immunoSEQ multiplex PCR; TCRdb's copy has only in-frame clones and lacks some. Altogether 180,000 or so clones are present, approximately 81% being singletons, with the ten largest covering about 5%. Sequencing input: peripheral blood. The receptors were sampled from a woman older than 75 with acute or convalescent COVID-19. The CDR3 runs from the conserved cysteine through the conserved F or W. A D gene is named only where the DNA matches it firmly. Where a row states a size, it is once, few, many or the class of an expanded clone; other rows omit it.

J gene,V gene,CDR3 length,D gene,clone size,CDR3 protein,CDR3 DNA
TRBJ1-2,TRBV6-2/TRBV6-3,13,.,.,CASSYSQGGGYTF,TGTGCCAGCAGTTACAGCCAGGGTGGTGGCTACACCTTC
TRBJ1-1,TRBV18,16,TRBD1,once,CASSPQSGQFNTEAFF,TGTGCCAGCTCACCGCAATCGGGACAGTTTAACACTGAAGCTTTCTTT
TRBJ1-4,TRBV12-3/TRBV12-4,13,.,.,CASRYRANEKLFF,TGTGCCAGCAGGTACCGGGCTAATGAAAAACTGTTTTTT
TRBJ2-7,TRBV10-3,14,TRBD1,.,CAIGRGQGAYEQYF,TGTGCCATCGGCCGAGGACAGGGGGCGTACGAGCAGTACTTC
TRBJ1-1,TRBV6-4,14,.,few,CASSDSDRNTEAFF,TGTGCCAGCAGTGACTCGGACAGGAACACTGAAGCTTTCTTT
TRBJ2-7,TRBV6-5,13,TRBD1,.,CASSYNRGYEQYF,TGTGCCAGCAGTTATAACAGGGGCTACGAGCAGTACTTC
TRBJ2-2,TRBV9,15,.,.,CASSVGTGTTGELFF,TGTGCCAGCAGCGTGGGTACGGGGACAACCGGGGAGCTGTTTTTT
TRBJ1-2,TRBV27,15,TRBD1,few,CASSNRDRGRYGYTF,TGTGCCAGCAGCAACCGGGACAGGGGAAGGTATGGCTACACCTTC
TRBJ2-7,TRBV7-6,15,.,.,CASSGAGTFSYEQYF,TGTGCCAGCAGCGGGGCGGGGACTTTCTCCTACGAGCAGTACTTC
TRBJ2-7,TRBV5-4,15,.,.,CASSAPGASSYEQYF,TGTGCCAGCAGCGCACCAGGGGCCAGCTCCTACGAGCAGTACTTC
TRBJ2-2,TRBV2,14,TRBD1,once,CASIGTGGPGELFF,TGTGCCAGCATAGGGACAGGGGGCCCCGGGGAGCTGTTTTTT
TRBJ2-5,TRBV18,14,.,.,CASSPATAQETQYF,TGTGCCAGCTCACCGGCAACAGCTCAAGAGACCCAGTACTTC
TRBJ1-2,TRBV15,13,TRBD1,.,CATSWAGGGGYTF,TGTGCCACCAGCTGGGCAGGGGGCGGTGGCTACACCTTC
TRBJ1-3,TRBV5-8,17,.,.,CASSFAAGPKSGNTIYF,TGTGCCAGCAGCTTTGCCGCAGGGCCCAAGTCTGGAAACACCATATATTTT
TRBJ1-1,TRBV2,12,.,.,CASRQQGTEAFF,TGTGCCAGCAGGCAACAGGGCACTGAAGCTTTCTTT
TRBJ1-2,TRBV5-6,14,.,.,CASSLDRAYYGYTF,TGTGCCAGCAGCTTGGACAGGGCTTATTATGGCTACACCTTC
TRBJ2-5,TRBV9,14,TRBD2,.,CASSLGLVKGTQYF,TGTGCCAGCAGCCTCGGACTAGTGAAGGGGACCCAGTACTTC
TRBJ1-2,TRBV19,16,TRBD1,.,CASSRQGESGDYGYTF,TGTGCCAGTAGCCGACAGGGGGAAAGTGGGGATTATGGCTACACCTTC
TRBJ2-3,TRBV27,14,.,once,CASRSSARTDTQYF,TGTGCCAGCAGATCTAGCGCTCGCACAGATACGCAGTATTTT
TRBJ2-7,TRBV4-1,16,TRBD2,.,CASSLFGTSGSGEQYF,TGCGCCAGCAGCCTCTTCGGGACTAGCGGTTCGGGGGAGCAGTACTTC
TRBJ1-1,TRBV5-1,14,.,.,CASSLGQHTFEAFF,TGCGCCAGCAGCTTGGGACAGCACACATTTGAAGCTTTCTTT
TRBJ2-1,TRBV5-1,15,.,.,CASSYGSPRGNEQFF,TGCGCCAGCAGCTACGGGTCCCCTCGGGGAAATGAGCAGTTCTTC
TRBJ2-1,TRBV4-3,18,TRBD2,.,CASSHIKTGGPFENEQFF,TGCGCCAGCAGCCATATCAAGACGGGAGGGCCATTTGAGAATGAGCAGTTCTTC
TRBJ2-1,TRBV19,17,TRBD2,once,CASSMRGLAGTYNEQFF,TGTGCCAGTAGTATGCGAGGTCTAGCGGGAACCTACAATGAGCAGTTCTTC
TRBJ1-2,TRBV18,15,.,once,CASSPGSVGNYGYTF,TGTGCCAGCTCACCAGGATCCGTCGGGAACTATGGCTACACCTTC
TRBJ2-3,TRBV12-5,16,TRBD2,few,CASGLVGGGSVNTQYF,TGTGCTAGTGGTTTGGTAGGTGGCGGGAGTGTGAATACGCAGTATTTT
TRBJ2-1,TRBV6-5,15,TRBD1,.,CASRKGQGSYNEQFF,TGTGCCAGCAGGAAGGGACAGGGGTCCTACAATGAGCAGTTCTTC
TRBJ2-1,TRBV24-1,15,.,.,CATSPPTGLGNEQFF,TGTGCCACCAGTCCCCCGACAGGTTTGGGCAATGAGCAGTTCTTC
TRBJ1-2,TRBV19,15,.,.,CASTPSGTPYYGYTF,TGTGCCAGTACGCCCTCCGGGACTCCTTACTATGGCTACACCTTC
TRBJ2-5,TRBV14,13,.,.,CASSQLASGTQYF,TGTGCCAGCAGCCAATTGGCCTCGGGGACCCAGTACTTC
TRBJ2-7,TRBV27,16,.,.,CASTSRSSPLSYEQYF,TGTGCCAGCACCTCGAGGAGCAGCCCCCTCTCCTACGAGCAGTACTTC
TRBJ1-1,TRBV5-4,14,TRBD1,few,CASSLEGAYTEAFF,TGTGCCAGCAGCTTGGAGGGGGCTTACACTGAAGCTTTCTTT
TRBJ2-3,TRBV7-3,17,.,.,CASSLAPREIVTDTQYF,TGTGCCAGCAGCTTAGCCCCTCGGGAGATCGTAACAGATACGCAGTATTTT
TRBJ1-4,TRBV6-6,15,TRBD1,.,CASSPSQGAVEKLFF,TGTGCCAGCAGTCCGAGTCAGGGGGCGGTTGAAAAACTGTTTTTT
TRBJ1-4,TRBV15,16,.,.,CATSRDRPGVSEKLFF,TGTGCCACCAGCAGAGATCGCCCAGGGGTTAGTGAAAAACTGTTTTTT
TRBJ1-6,TRBV18,15,TRBD1,.,CASSPGGQDNSPLHF,TGTGCCAGCTCACCGGGGGGACAGGATAATTCACCCCTCCACTTT
TRBJ2-3,TRBV28,18,.,.,CASSFTSGLGGKTDTQYF,TGTGCCAGCAGTTTCACGTCAGGACTAGGGGGAAAAACAGATACGCAGTATTTT
TRBJ1-1,TRBV9,13,TRBD1,.,CASSVAGRGRAFF,TGTGCCAGCAGCGTAGCGGGTAGGGGGCGGGCTTTCTTT
TRBJ2-1,TRBV21-1,15,.,.,CASSKEWTAYNEQFF,TGTGCCAGCAGCAAAGAATGGACAGCATACAATGAGCAGTTCTTC
TRBJ2-7,TRBV18,17,TRBD2,.,CASSPGPAGGTSYEQYF,TGTGCCAGCTCACCAGGGCCCGCGGGGGGAACCTCCTACGAGCAGTACTTC
TRBJ1-3,TRBV7-2,14,TRBD1,.,CASSSTGRLNTIYF,TGTGCCAGCAGCTCGACAGGGAGGCTAAACACCATATATTTT
TRBJ1-2,TRBV29-1,16,TRBD1,once,CSVGSYRGAGDYGYTF,TGCAGCGTTGGATCTTACAGGGGCGCGGGCGACTATGGCTACACCTTC
TRBJ1-1,TRBV5-1,13,.,.,CASQRLMNTEAFF,TGCGCCAGCCAAAGACTGATGAACACTGAAGCTTTCTTT
TRBJ1-2,TRBV10-3,13,TRBD1,.,CAISSTGGHGYTF,TGTGCCATCAGTTCGACAGGGGGGCATGGCTACACCTTC
TRBJ1-5,TRBV29-1,14,TRBD1,.,CSVAETGISQPQHF,TGCAGCGTTGCAGAGACAGGGATTAGTCAGCCCCAGCATTTT